The source of this TCR beta chain is a study of beta chain features in type 1 diabetes. Whole-study results and caveats: More deletions and fewer insertions at VDJ junctions were found in patients with type 1 diabetes. Within each of all four CD4+ subsets, Type 1 diabetes patients had TCRB CDR3s that were moderately but significantly shorter.

In the case of this clone: What it binds is unknown.

Staining for CD45RO/CCR7/CD25/CD127/CD95/CD27 allowed sorting of CD4+ naive, central memory, regulatory and stem cell-like memory cells. Isolated RNA was reverse transcribed in full, so expressed TCRB transcripts were sequenced. The repertoire was sequenced with immunoSEQ multiplex PCR; TCRdb's copy has only in-frame clones and lacks some. The sample has just over 450,000 clones; approximately 28% are singletons. The CDR3 runs 15 residues. Germline V gives CDR1 SGHRS, CDR2 YFSETQ. J lost 2 bases, V lost 4 bases, and 6 bases had no gene match. This clonotype was sampled from a man between 18 and 35 years old in good health. The J gene is TRBJ2-5, the V gene TRBV5-1; 9 bases map to TRBD1. What was sequenced was naive CD4+ T cells from blood. The CDR3 nucleotides are TGCGCCAGCAGCATCCTCGGGACAGGGCAAGAGACCCAGTACTTC. It translates to CASSILGTGQETQYF.